This T cell receptor (beta chain) was recovered during a study of cytomegalovirus exposure and HLA in healthy donors. Study outcomes and limitations: In a later analysis, a genetic analysis reported fewer productive-TCR N-insertions in an Asian-associated ancestry cluster than the cohort average. Differences between HLA loci emerged in a later analysis of TCR association rates, with DRB1 most and HLA-C fewest.

Deletions cut 1 base from V and 3 bases from J, with 10 bases between. The CDR3 spans 14 residues. Per germline, CDR1 SGHAT and CDR2 FQNNGV. This clone was seen more than once but under ten times. The antigen is unknown. 13 Jbeta primers and 60 Vbeta primers were used for the PCR. Method: immunoSEQ multiplex PCR; TCRdb's copy keeps in-frame clones and lacks some. The sample yields some 200,000 clones, 79% seen once. The rearrangement uses TRBV11-2 and TRBJ2-7; weak D call: TRBD1 (5 bases). Sample: PBMCs. The TCR originated in a man in his fifties in good health and CMV-seronegative. This chain's CDR3 is CASSLGRQGYEQYF. Written as DNA, the CDR3 is TGTGCCAGCAGCTTAGGTCGGCAGGGCTACGAGCAGTACTTC. Together with reference TRBV11-2 and TRBJ2-7, the CDR3 gives the full variable domain: EAGVAQSPRYKIIEKRQSVAFWCNPISGHATLYWYQQILGQGPKLLIQFQNNGVVDDSQLPKDRFSAERLKGVDSTLKIQPAKLEDSAVYLCASSLGRQGYEQYFGPGTRLTVT.